The rows below give T cell receptor beta chains drawn from one sample of a study of yellow fever vaccine responses in identical twins. TCRdb re-derived calls from the RT-PCR reads in MiXCR, one entry per CDR3 protein. The profile shows 14,000 or so distinct CDR3 sequences, about four fifths of them singletons. The sample consisted of T cells from blood (PBMCs), unsorted or a sorted subset (not recorded which), taken before or after yellow fever vaccination (not recorded which). Every receptor here comes from a woman aged 18 to 35 who received the yellow fever vaccine. CDR3s include the opening cysteine and the closing phenylalanine or tryptophan. Each record gives: V gene, D gene, clone size, J gene, CDR3 DNA, CDR3 protein. A D gene is named only where the DNA matches it firmly. Expanded clones are given a class, and other clones once, few, many or no size at all.

TRBV2	-	once	TRBJ2-1	TGTGCCAGCAACGAGCAGTTCTTC	CASNEQFF
TRBV19	-	-	TRBJ2-7	TGTGCCAGTAGCTCACGGGGGAGCGAGCAGTACTTC	CASSSRGSEQYF
TRBV10-1	-	-	TRBJ2-5	TGCGCCAGCAGTGGAAGTGGACACGGCGGGACCCAGTACTTC	CASSGSGHGGTQYF
TRBV7-3	TRBD1	-	TRBJ1-3	TGTGCCAGCAGCTTAAGACGGGACAGGGGATTTCGAAACACCATATATTTT	CASSLRRDRGFRNTIYF
TRBV29-1	-	-	TRBJ1-1	TGCAGCGTTGAAGGTGAGGAGGGCGTCGGCACTGAAGCTTTCTTT	CSVEGEEGVGTEAFF
TRBV11-1	TRBD1	-	TRBJ1-2	TGTGCCAGCAGCCTGGGACAGGGGGCAAGAGGCTACACCTTC	CASSLGQGARGYTF
TRBV5-5	-	-	TRBJ2-1	TGTGCCAGCAGCTTTGACAGGTCCTACAATGAGCAGTTCTTC	CASSFDRSYNEQFF
TRBV4-1	-	-	TRBJ1-5	TGCGCCAGCAGCCAAGTTGGCTCTGGGAATAGCAATCAGCCCCAGCATTTT	CASSQVGSGNSNQPQHF
TRBV5-5	TRBD2	once	TRBJ2-2	TGTGCCAGCAGCTCCCGACTAGCGGGAGGGCCCGGGGAGCTGTTTTTT	CASSSRLAGGPGELFF
TRBV20-1	-	-	TRBJ2-1	TGCAGTGTAGATGCTAGCGAGATCTCCTACAATGAGCAGTTCTTC	CSVDASEISYNEQFF
TRBV10-3	TRBD1	-	TRBJ2-2	TGTGCCGCTGGGACAGACCTCACCGGGGAGCTGTTTTTT	CAAGTDLTGELFF
TRBV5-1	-	-	TRBJ1-6	TGCGCCAGCAGCTCCATGGAAGCAACCTATAATTCACCCCTCCACTTT	CASSSMEATYNSPLHF
TRBV28	TRBD1	-	TRBJ2-7	TGTGCCAGCAGTGTTCAACAGGGGTTCGAGCAGTACTTC	CASSVQQGFEQYF
TRBV11-1	-	-	TRBJ2-3	TGTGCCAGCAGCTTAGCGAAAGGGGCAAGCACAGATACGCAGTATTTT	CASSLAKGASTDTQYF
TRBV28	-	-	TRBJ2-7	TGTGCCAGCAGTGGATCCTACGAGCAGTACTTC	CASSGSYEQYF
TRBV10-3	TRBD2	-	TRBJ2-4	TGTGCCATCAGCATGACTAGCGGGGGTCAAAACATTCAGTACTTC	CAISMTSGGQNIQYF
TRBV7-2	-	-	TRBJ2-5	TGTGCCAGCAGCTTAGCGAAACAAGAGACCCAGTACTTC	CASSLAKQETQYF
TRBV10-3	TRBD2	-	TRBJ2-1	TGTGCCATCACCCCAGGACTAGCGGGGGATAGTTACAATGAGCAGTTCTTC	CAITPGLAGDSYNEQFF
TRBV2	-	-	TRBJ2-3	TGTGCCAGCGAGGCGATATCAGATACGCAGTATTTT	CASEAISDTQYF
TRBV27	-	-	TRBJ1-5	TGTGCCAGCAGTTTAACGGGGCATAGCAATCAGCCCCAGCATTTT	CASSLTGHSNQPQHF
TRBV12-3/TRBV12-4	-	-	TRBJ1-3	TGTGCCAGCAGTTTGGGTGGAAACACCATATATTTT	CASSLGGNTIYF
TRBV23-1	TRBD1	few	TRBJ1-1	TGCGCCAGCACTCAGGGGGCGAGCACTGAAGCTTTCTTT	CASTQGASTEAFF
TRBV18	-	-	TRBJ2-4	TGTGCCAGCTCCCCGGTAGCTTACGGCGCCAAAAACATTCAGTACTTC	CASSPVAYGAKNIQYF
TRBV7-6	-	-	TRBJ2-6	TGTGCCAGCAGCCGTGGGGCACTAATCTCTGGGGCCAACGTCCTGACTTTC	CASSRGALISGANVLTF
TRBV20-1	TRBD1	-	TRBJ1-6	TGCAGTGCAGGGACAGGGGGATCACCCCTCCACTTT	CSAGTGGSPLHF
TRBV6-1	TRBD1	-	TRBJ2-3	TGTGCCAGCAGTCGACAGGGGGTTAATACAGATACGCAGTATTTT	CASSRQGVNTDTQYF
TRBV18	-	-	TRBJ2-5	TGTGCCAGCTCACCCATACAAGCGGAAGAGACCCAGTACTTC	CASSPIQAEETQYF
TRBV4-2	TRBD1	-	TRBJ1-4	TGTGCCAGCAGCCAAGATTCGTCGGGACAGGGATTTTTT	CASSQDSSGQGFF